This T cell receptor (beta chain) was sequenced in a study of shared clonotypes between healthy human individuals. Study results and caveats: Some clonotypes were shared by all four sorted-subset donors, while others were not shared. The non-shared ones had lower generation probabilities than the shared ones. In this cohort, only blood was sampled, and tissue repertoires likely differ.

Turning to this clone: What it recognizes is unknown.

This CDR3 is built from 16 residues. With 5 bases clipped from V and 6 bases from J, the junction kept 14 bases outside the gene matches. Looked up from germline, CDR1 is MNHEY and CDR2 is SMNVEV (reference sequence). CD45RO-negative CD8 cells positively selected for CCR7 made up the naive population, which excluded terminally differentiated effector memory CD45RA+ cells. The study drew all its donors from Caucasian adults living in Nashville, Tennessee. Genomic DNA from each subset was divided evenly over several immunoSEQ plates. Repertoires were generated with immunoSEQ multiplex PCR, while TCRdb's copy carries only in-frame clones and drops some. The data hold 2 million to 2.5 million clones, with approximately 95% observed a single time.

The chain links TRBV27 to TRBJ2-7, with 9 nucleotides matching TRBD1. Sequencing was done on a sample of naive CD8+ T cells sorted from blood. The sequence derives from a man younger than 35 in good health. The CDR3 DNA sequence: TGTGCCAGCAGTCTCTCGCCTGGGACAGGGATACGCGAGCAGTACTTC. Translated: CASSLSPGTGIREQYF.